This T cell receptor beta chain was captured by sequencing in a study of memory CD4+ T cells and cytomegalovirus serostatus. Study-wide context: Healthy Belgian adult donors included roughly ten CMV-positive and 20 to 30 CMV-negative people.

This table comes from immunoSEQ multiplex PCR, and its TCRdb copy is limited to in-frame clones, with some not included. Found here are 25,000 to 30,000 clones, roughly 80% of them singletons; the top ten hold more than 0.8%. Single viable CD3+CD4+CD8-CD45RO+ cells were sorted as the memory CD4+ T cells. Trimming took off 5 bases at V and 5 bases at J, with 15 bases between the two ends. The CDR3 is made up of 14 amino acids. Per germline, CDR1 SGHAT and CDR2 FQNNGV. The sample comprised memory CD4+ T cells from blood. This TCR derives from an adult in good health and CMV-seronegative. V and J are TRBV11-2 and TRBJ2-5; D is tentatively TRBD1 or TRBD2 (5 bases each). The CDR3 protein is CASSAGAGTETQYF. As DNA, the CDR3 is TGTGCCAGCAGCGCTGGGGCAGGGACCGAGACCCAGTACTTC.